These 27 T cell receptor beta chains were sequenced from one sample in a study of blood T cell repertoires in COVID-19. The assay was immunoSEQ multiplex PCR, and TCRdb's table has in-frame clones only and misses some. The table records about 260,000 clones, about 89% of them present only once. The sample comprised peripheral blood. The receptor set was obtained from a man in his forties or fifties who had recovered from COVID-19.

The chain joins TRBV9 to TRBJ1-2, with 7 bases lining up with TRBD1. This CDR3 comprises 17 residues. Germline CDR1 and CDR2: SGDLS and YYNGEE. The ends lost 5 bases at V and 1 base at J; junction bases unmatched: 14. This chain's CDR3 is CASRGNHGTADNYGYTF. In nucleotides, the CDR3 is TGTGCCAGCAGGGGAAATCACGGGACAGCCGATAACTATGGCTACACCTTC.

The V and J genes are TRBV4-2 and TRBJ2-2, with D tentatively TRBD1 (7 bases). The CDR3 has 15 amino acids. The ends were cut back, 3 bases at V and 4 bases at J, with 12 bases in the middle. CDR1 LGHNA and CDR2 YNFKEQ come from the germline V gene. The DNA for the CDR3 is TGTGCCAGCAGCCAGCGGGACAGTTTCACCGGGGAGCTGTTTTTT. It translates to CASSQRDSFTGELFF.

The J gene is TRBJ2-1, the V gene TRBV7-2; 12 bases are shared with TRBD1. Trimming cost V 5 bases and J 12 bases; bases outside gene matches: 14. The CDR3 contains 16 residues. Germline loops: CDR1 SGHTA, CDR2 FQGNSA. The CDR3 here is CASSITGTGGLRGQFF. DNA for the CDR3: TGTGCCAGCAGCATTACCGGGACAGGGGGCCTTCGGGGGCAGTTCTTC.

The CDR3 bases are TGTGCCAGCAGCCGACCGACAGGGGGATACAATCAGCCCCAGCATTTT. Its translation is CASSRPTGGYNQPQHF. This chain uses TRBV6-2 or TRBV6-3 with TRBJ1-5, with 9 bases lining up with TRBD1. In germline, CDR1 is MNHEY, CDR2 SVGEGT. V trimming: 6 bases; J trimming: 3 bases; junction bases outside the gene matches: 9. The CDR3 is 16 amino acids.

The chain employs TRBV7-2 and TRBJ2-7; D perhaps matches TRBD2 (6 bases). V gave up 5 bases and J gave up 3 bases, with 14 bases separating them. The CDR3 runs to 14 residues. CDR1 is SGHTA, CDR2 FQGNSA, per germline. CDR3 in amino acids: CASSNPTSYYEQYF. CDR3 DNA: TGTGCCAGCAGCAATCCAACTAGCTACTACGAGCAGTACTTC.

This sequence joins TRBV19 and TRBJ1-5; 7 bases map to TRBD1. The CDR3 loop spans 15 amino acids. J lost 0 bases, V lost 5 bases, and 4 bases had no gene match. In germline, CDR1 is LNHDA, CDR2 SQIVND (reference sequence). The CDR3 loop is CASSWDRNSNQPQHF. The CDR3 DNA is TGTGCCAGTAGTTGGGACAGAAATAGCAATCAGCCCCAGCATTTT.

The chain is built from TRBV6-5 and TRBJ1-1, with 8 bases identical to TRBD1. Germline CDR1 MNHEY, CDR2 SVGAGI. This CDR3 region has 15 residues. The V gene end was trimmed by 6 bases and the J gene end by 4 bases; junction bases not matched to a gene: 10. Here the CDR3 reads CASRLGRGQGTEAFF. The CDR3 DNA reads as TGTGCCAGCAGACTCGGCCGAGGACAGGGCACTGAAGCTTTCTTT.

CDR3: CAIGNSGGSYNEQFF. Written as DNA, the CDR3 is TGTGCCATTGGGAATAGCGGAGGCTCCTACAATGAGCAGTTCTTC. The rearrangement links TRBV10-3 to TRBJ2-1; D is possibly TRBD2 (6 bases). The CDR3 sequence is 15 residues long. V was trimmed by 9 bases and J by 0 bases, leaving 15 bases between them. Germline V gene lookup returns CDR1 ENHRY and CDR2 SYGVKD.

This rearrangement joins TRBV7-2 to TRBJ2-7, with a weak D call TRBD2 (5 bases). CDR3 size: 13 residues. V was pared by 5 bases and J by 3 bases, with 11 bases between. Looked up from germline, CDR1 is SGHTA and CDR2 is FQGNSA. CDR3 amino acids: CASSRRSNYEQYF. The CDR3 bases are TGTGCCAGCAGCCGGAGGAGTAACTACGAGCAGTACTTC.

The chain employs TRBV12-3 or TRBV12-4 and TRBJ1-1; a possible D gene is TRBD1 (6 bases). The CDR3 loop spans 13 amino acids. Trimming removed 8 bases at V and 9 bases at J, with 19 bases between. CDR3 region: CASRDRRSRKAFF. CDR3 DNA: TGTGCCAGCCGCGACAGGAGGTCACGGAAAGCTTTCTTT.

Many counts were recorded for this clone. The rearrangement uses TRBV30 and TRBJ2-7; 9 nucleotides line up with TRBD1. The CDR3 contains 12 residues. Germline V CDR1 and CDR2: GTSNPN, SVGIG (reference sequence). Trimming took 5 bases from V and 2 from J; bases not matched to a gene: 1. The DNA for the CDR3 is TGTGCCTGGGGGACAGGGACCTACGAGCAGTACTTC. It translates to CAWGTGTYEQYF.

CDR3 nucleotides: TGTGCCAGCAGCCCGGACAGGGGGTTCAACGAGCAGTACTTC. It encodes CASSPDRGFNEQYF. V usage is TRBV7-9 and J usage is TRBJ2-7; 10 bases are shared with TRBD1. The V segment lost 5 bases and the J segment 5 bases; nucleotides outside the gene matches: 6. The germline gives CDR1 SEHNR, CDR2 FQNEAQ (reference sequence). The CDR3 runs to 14 residues.

The chain is built from TRBV5-4 and TRBJ2-2; D perhaps matches TRBD2 (5 bases). V lost 4 bases to trimming and J lost 5 bases, with 18 bases between them. Germline CDR1 and CDR2: SGHNT and YYREEE (reference sequence). The length of the CDR3 is 16 residues. The CDR3 nucleotides read TGTGCCAGCAGCCCCCGAAGCGGAGTTTGGACCGGGGAGCTGTTTTTT. Translated: CASSPRSGVWTGELFF.

This chain uses TRBV15 with TRBJ2-5; 9 bases agree with TRBD1. The junction had 4 bases not matched to a gene; V was cut back by 4 bases and J by 7 bases. The germline gives CDR1 LNHNV, CDR2 YYDKDF (reference sequence). The CDR3 is 13 amino acids. CDR3 nucleotides: TGTGCCACCAGCACCGGGACAGGGAGGACCCAGTACTTC. The encoded protein is CATSTGTGRTQYF.

The chain links TRBV18 to TRBJ1-4; no clear D. Germline V lookup: CDR1 KGHSH, CDR2 LQKENI. The V gene lost 0 bases and the J gene lost 7 bases, with 12 bases spanning the gap. The CDR3 has 15 amino acids. CDR3 sequence reads: CASSPPFLDGEKLFF. For the CDR3, the DNA is TGTGCCAGCTCACCACCTTTCCTAGACGGTGAAAAACTGTTTTTT.

The chain combines TRBV6-5 with TRBJ2-2, with a possible D match to TRBD2 (5 bases). The CDR3 covers 15 residues. V shed 6 bases and J shed 4 bases, with 15 bases lying between them. Per germline, CDR1 MNHEY and CDR2 SVGAGI. CDR3 in amino acids: CASRTRTGVTGELFF. In nucleotides, the CDR3 is TGTGCCAGCAGGACCCGGACTGGGGTCACCGGGGAGCTGTTTTTT.

The chain joins TRBV4-1 to TRBJ1-4; 7 nucleotides match TRBD1. This CDR3 region has 16 residues. The germline V gene encodes CDR1 MGHRA and CDR2 YSYEKL. The J segment lost 0 bases and the V segment lost 1 base, leaving 2 bases of the junction unmatched. Written as DNA, the CDR3 is TGCGCCAGCAGCCAAGGGGACAGTGCAACTAATGAAAAACTGTTTTTT. Translated: CASSQGDSATNEKLFF.

V is TRBV7-2 and J is TRBJ1-6; D may be TRBD1 (5 bases). The CDR3 runs to 14 residues. Germline lookup yields CDR1 SGHTA and CDR2 FQGNSA. V lost 4 bases and J 7 bases, leaving 11 bases between the germline ends. In DNA, the CDR3 is TGTGCCAGCAGCTCCCGACAGACGAATTCACCCCTCCACTTT. It yields the protein CASSSRQTNSPLHF.

The chain joins TRBV5-1 to TRBJ1-1, with unresolved D. Trimming took 0 bases from V and 2 from J, leaving 32 bases between them. Germline assignment: CDR1 SGHRS and CDR2 YFSETQ. The CDR3 covers 22 residues. CDR3 in DNA: TGCGCCAGCAGCTTGGCATCCAATAATTTAATATCAACAACAATTCCTAACACTGAAGCTTTCTTT. Its protein product is CASSLASNNLISTTIPNTEAFF. Looking up the rest from reference TRBV5-1 and TRBJ1-1 gives the full variable domain: KAGVTQTPRYLIKTRGQQVTLSCSPISGHRSVSWYQQTPGQGLQFLFEYFSETQRNKGNFPGRFSGRQFSNSRSEMNVSTLELGDSALYLCASSLASNNLISTTIPNTEAFFGQGTRLTVV.

This sequence joins TRBV5-4 and TRBJ1-1; perhaps TRBD1 as D (5 bases). The germline gives CDR1 SGHNT, CDR2 YYREEE (reference sequence). With 6 bases removed from V and 6 bases from J, the gap between germline ends came to 15 bases. This CDR3 is 13 amino acids long. DNA of the CDR3: TGTGCCAGCACTAGTGCGGGGCGGGCTGAAGCTTTCTTT. Protein: CASTSAGRAEAFF.

The chain has TRBV5-1 and TRBJ2-3; D might be TRBD1 (6 bases). The ends were cut back, 4 bases at V and 2 bases at J, with 17 bases in the middle. This CDR3 has 16 residues. CDR1 and CDR2 (germline): SGHRS, YFSETQ. CDR3 loop: CASSDRDTKATDTQYF. In DNA form, the CDR3 reads TGCGCCAGCAGCGACCGGGACACCAAAGCCACAGATACGCAGTATTTT. Full variable domain (missing parts from reference TRBV5-1 and TRBJ2-3): KAGVTQTPRYLIKTRGQQVTLSCSPISGHRSVSWYQQTPGQGLQFLFEYFSETQRNKGNFPGRFSGRQFSNSRSEMNVSTLELGDSALYLCASSDRDTKATDTQYFGPGTRLTVL.

The chain employs TRBV11-2 and TRBJ2-7, with D possibly matching TRBD2 (5 bases). The germline gives CDR1 SGHAT, CDR2 FQNNGV. The V gene lost 1 base and the J gene lost 7 bases, with 14 bases spanning the gap. The CDR3 consists of 14 residues. CDR3 bases: TGTGCCAGCAGCTTAGCCTATTCCACGGGGGAGCAGTACTTC. Its protein product is CASSLAYSTGEQYF.

The chain combines TRBV25-1 with TRBJ2-5, with 9 bases that match TRBD1. V shed 4 bases, J shed 4 bases, and the junction held 13 bases outside the gene matches. This CDR3 has 17 residues. Germline V gene lookup returns CDR1 MGHDK and CDR2 SYGVNS. The DNA for the CDR3 is TGTGCCAGCAGTGGCCCGGGACAGGGACTTAAGTCAGAGACCCAGTACTTC. It encodes CASSGPGQGLKSETQYF.

This clone was seen once. The rearrangement uses TRBV19 and TRBJ1-5; TRBD1 might be the D (5 bases). V lost 3 bases and J lost 9, with 18 bases in between. CDR3 length: 15 residues. Germline V CDR1 and CDR2: LNHDA, SQIVND (reference sequence). CDR3 DNA sequence: TGTGCCAGTAGTATTAGCTCGGGTCGGACAAGGCCCCAGCATTTT. It is translated as CASSISSGRTRPQHF.

On this clone: Distinct nucleotide sequences in the sample also encode this CDR3. The chain joins TRBV5-1 to TRBJ1-2; a weak D match, TRBD1 (6 bases). CDR1 is SGHRS, CDR2 YFSETQ, per germline. Trimming took 2 bases from V and 3 from J, leaving 8 bases between them. This CDR3 contains 13 residues. CDR3 loop: CASSFSGDYGYTF. CDR3 sequence (DNA): TGCGCCAGCAGCTTTTCAGGGGACTATGGCTACACCTTC.

The chain employs TRBV5-6 and TRBJ1-2; unclear D gene. The germline CDR1 and CDR2 sequences are SGHDT and YYEEEE. The CDR3 runs 12 residues. The V end lost 0 bases, the J end lost 4 bases, and 4 bases lay between the germline ends. CDR3 amino acids: CASSLEPYGYTF. The CDR3 coding sequence is TGTGCCAGCAGCTTGGAGCCCTATGGCTACACCTTC.

The chain combines TRBV29-1 with TRBJ1-1; TRBD1 might be the D (5 bases). This CDR3 comprises 13 residues. Germline CDR1 is SQVTM and CDR2 is ANQGSEA. V shed 3 bases and J shed 1 base, with 9 bases lying between them. In DNA, the CDR3 is TGCAGCGTTGAGGACATCAAGAACACTGAAGCTTTCTTT. Its translation: CSVEDIKNTEAFF.